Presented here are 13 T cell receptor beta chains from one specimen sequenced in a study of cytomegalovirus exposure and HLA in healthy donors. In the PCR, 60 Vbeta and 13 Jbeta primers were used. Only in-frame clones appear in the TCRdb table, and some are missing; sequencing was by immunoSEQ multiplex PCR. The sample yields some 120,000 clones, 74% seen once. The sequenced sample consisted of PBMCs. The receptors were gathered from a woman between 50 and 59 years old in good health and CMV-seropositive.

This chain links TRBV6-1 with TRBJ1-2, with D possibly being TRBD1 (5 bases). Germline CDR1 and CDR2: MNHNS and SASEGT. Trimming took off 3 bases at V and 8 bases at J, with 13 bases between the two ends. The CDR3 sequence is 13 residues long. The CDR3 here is CASSDRGTGGYTF. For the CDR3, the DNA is TGTGCCAGCAGTGACCGGGGGACGGGCGGCTACACCTTC.

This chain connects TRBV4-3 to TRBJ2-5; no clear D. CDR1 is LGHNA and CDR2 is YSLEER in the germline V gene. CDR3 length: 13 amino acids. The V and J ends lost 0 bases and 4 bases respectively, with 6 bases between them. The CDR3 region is CASSQDLRETQYF. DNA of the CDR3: TGCGCCAGCAGCCAAGATCTTAGAGAGACCCAGTACTTC.

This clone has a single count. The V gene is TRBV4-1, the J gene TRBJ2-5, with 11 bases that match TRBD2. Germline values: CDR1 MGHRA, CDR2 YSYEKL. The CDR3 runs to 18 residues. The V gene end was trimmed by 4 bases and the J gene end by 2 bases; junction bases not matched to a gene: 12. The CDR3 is CASSPRHLAGGPQETQYF. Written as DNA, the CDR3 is TGCGCCAGCAGCCCCCGCCACTTAGCGGGGGGGCCGCAAGAGACCCAGTACTTC.

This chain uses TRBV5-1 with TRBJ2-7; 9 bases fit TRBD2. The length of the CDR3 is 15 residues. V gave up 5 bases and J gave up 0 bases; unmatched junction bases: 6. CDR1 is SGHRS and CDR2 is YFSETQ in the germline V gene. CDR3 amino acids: CASSYLAGSSYEQYF. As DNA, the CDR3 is TGCGCCAGCAGTTATCTAGCGGGGAGCTCCTACGAGCAGTACTTC.

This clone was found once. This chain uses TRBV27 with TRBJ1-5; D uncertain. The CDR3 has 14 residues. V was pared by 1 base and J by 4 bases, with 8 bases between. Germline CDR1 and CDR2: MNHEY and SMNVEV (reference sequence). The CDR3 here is CASSLYLTNQPQHF. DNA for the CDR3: TGTGCCAGCAGTTTATACCTTACTAATCAGCCCCAGCATTTT.

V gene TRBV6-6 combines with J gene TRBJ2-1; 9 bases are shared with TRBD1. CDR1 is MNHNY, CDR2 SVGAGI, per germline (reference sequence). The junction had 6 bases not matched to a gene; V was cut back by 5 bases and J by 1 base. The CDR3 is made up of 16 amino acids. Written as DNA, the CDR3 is TGTGCCAGCAGTCTTAACAGGGGGCTATCCTACAATGAGCAGTTCTTC. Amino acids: CASSLNRGLSYNEQFF.

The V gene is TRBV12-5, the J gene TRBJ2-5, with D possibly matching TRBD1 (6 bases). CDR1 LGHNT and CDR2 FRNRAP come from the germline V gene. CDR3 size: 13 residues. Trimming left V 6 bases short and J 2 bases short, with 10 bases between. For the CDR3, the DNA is TGTGCTAGTGGCCCGGACAGTCAAGAGACCCAGTACTTC. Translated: CASGPDSQETQYF.

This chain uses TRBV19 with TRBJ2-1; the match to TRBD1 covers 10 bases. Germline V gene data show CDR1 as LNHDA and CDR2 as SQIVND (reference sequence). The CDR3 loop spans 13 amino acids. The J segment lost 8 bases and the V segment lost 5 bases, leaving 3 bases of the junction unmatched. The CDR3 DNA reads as TGTGCCAGTAGTCCGGGGACAGGGGATGAGCAGTTCTTC. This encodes CASSPGTGDEQFF.

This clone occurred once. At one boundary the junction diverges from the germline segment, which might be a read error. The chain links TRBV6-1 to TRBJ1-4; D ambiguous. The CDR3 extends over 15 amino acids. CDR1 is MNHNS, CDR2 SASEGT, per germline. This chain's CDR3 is CPSSEHRSLGEKLFF. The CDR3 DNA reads TGTCCCAGCAGTGAACACAGATCCCTTGGTGAAAAACTGTTTTTT.

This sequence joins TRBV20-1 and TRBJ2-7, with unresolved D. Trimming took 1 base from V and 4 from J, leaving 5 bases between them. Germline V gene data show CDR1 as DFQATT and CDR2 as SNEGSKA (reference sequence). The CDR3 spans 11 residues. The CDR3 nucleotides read TGCAGTGCTAGAGCCGGGTACGAGCAGTACTTC. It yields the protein CSARAGYEQYF.

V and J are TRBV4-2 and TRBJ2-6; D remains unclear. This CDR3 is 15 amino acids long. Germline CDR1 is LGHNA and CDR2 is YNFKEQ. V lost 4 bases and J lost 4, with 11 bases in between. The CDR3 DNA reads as TGTGCCAGCAGCCCCAATTTCCCCGGGGCCAACGTCCTGACTTTC. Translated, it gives CASSPNFPGANVLTF.

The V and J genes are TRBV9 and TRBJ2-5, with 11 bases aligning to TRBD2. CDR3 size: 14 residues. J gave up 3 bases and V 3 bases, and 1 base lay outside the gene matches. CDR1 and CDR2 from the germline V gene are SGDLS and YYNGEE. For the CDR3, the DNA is TGTGCCAGCAGCGAGGGACTAGCGGAAGAGACCCAGTACTTC. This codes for CASSEGLAEETQYF.

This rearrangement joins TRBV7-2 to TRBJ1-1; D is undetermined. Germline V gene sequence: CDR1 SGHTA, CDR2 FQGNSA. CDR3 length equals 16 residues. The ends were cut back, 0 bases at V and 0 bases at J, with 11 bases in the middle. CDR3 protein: CASSLASQNMNTEAFF. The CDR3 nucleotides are TGTGCCAGCAGCTTAGCAAGTCAGAACATGAACACTGAAGCTTTCTTT. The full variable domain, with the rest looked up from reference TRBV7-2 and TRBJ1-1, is GAGVSQSPSNKVTEKGKDVELRCDPISGHTALYWYRQSLGQGLEFLIYFQGNSAPDKSGLPSDRFSAERTGGSVSTLTIQRTQQEDSAVYLCASSLASQNMNTEAFFGQGTRLTVV.